This TCR beta chain was captured in a study of beta chain features in type 1 diabetes. Study-wide background: There were 107,917,701 sorted cells examined across all samples. General observations from the study: For type 1 diabetes patients, VDJ junctions showed fewer insertions and more deletions. Among patients with Type 1 diabetes, TCRB CDR3s were moderately but significantly shorter in every one of the four CD4+ subsets. Sequencing used cDNA, and cells with high TCR expression could therefore be over-represented.

Sequencing targeted expressed TCRB transcripts, as all isolated RNA had been reverse transcribed. Assay used: immunoSEQ multiplex PCR; TCRdb lists only in-frame clones, some missing. The sample shows about 340,000 clones, 13% of them seen only once. CD45RO/CCR7/CD25/CD127/CD95/CD27 staining was used to isolate CD4+ naive, central memory, regulatory and stem cell-like memory cells by sorting. As to this clone: Its antigen is not known. Different DNA sequences within this sample yield the same CDR3.

Between the trimmed V and J ends, which lost 0 bases and 2 bases, there was a span of 10 bases. Germline loops: CDR1 MNHEY, CDR2 SVGAGI. The CDR3 is 15 residues long. The receptor was derived from a woman younger than 30 with type 1 diabetes. The chain joins TRBV6-5 to TRBJ1-2; D possibly corresponds to TRBD1 (6 bases). The specimen was naive CD4+ T cells from blood. Here the CDR3 DNA reads TGTGCCAGCAGTTACTCGGGGGCAGGGAACTATGGCTACACCTTC. It is translated as CASSYSGAGNYGYTF.